One sample yielded the 25 T cell receptor beta chains listed below, sequenced in a study of regulatory T cells in long-lasting Graves disease. Libraries of TCR beta came from iRepertoire HTBI primers plus Arm-PCR of CDR3 regions. TCRdb re-called the multiplex PCR reads with MiXCR, one entry per CDR3 protein. The data hold some 340,000 distinct CDR3 sequences, with approximately 23% observed a single time. The time point denotes: persistent/refractory GD, antithyroid drugs over 5 years with positive TRAb. Following extraction of RNA from PBMCs, that RNA was used to make the TCR library. The specimen comprised peripheral blood mononuclear cells (PBMCs), sampled when the disease was refractory, from a patient treated with antithyroid drugs. The receptors were gathered from a woman between 40 and 55 years old with Graves disease.

The sample holds many counts of this clonotype. The genes are TRBV15 and TRBJ2-7; the D gene could be TRBD1 or TRBD2 (5 bases each). The V end was cut by 0 bases, the J end by 6 bases, with 12 bases between. The CDR3 extends over 14 amino acids. Germline CDR1 LNHNV, CDR2 YYDKDF (reference sequence). CDR3 nucleotides: TGTGCCACCAGCAGAGATCGCGCCGGGGCCGAGCAGTACTTC. This translates into CATSRDRAGAEQYF.

This clonotype was recorded many times. This chain connects TRBV3-1 to TRBJ1-1; D unresolved. Per germline, CDR1 LGHDT and CDR2 YNNKEL (reference sequence). This CDR3 comprises 12 residues. Trimming shortened V by 4 bases and J by 4 bases, and 7 bases separated the two germline ends. CDR3 in DNA: TGTGCCAGCAGCCTTCAAACCACTGAAGCTTTCTTT. Translating gives CASSLQTTEAFF.

CDR3 region: CASQSSKGLANEQFF. CDR3 in DNA: TGTGCCAGCCAGAGCTCGAAGGGACTAGCCAATGAGCAGTTCTTC. The chain uses TRBV28 and TRBJ2-1; TRBD2 agrees at 9 bases. Germline values: CDR1 MDHEN, CDR2 SYDVKM. This CDR3 contains 15 residues. V was clipped by 8 bases and J by 6 bases; unmatched bases: 11.

Ten or more counts support this clonotype. The chain joins TRBV20-1 to TRBJ2-2; possible D gene TRBD1, 5 bases. This CDR3 spans 14 amino acids. The V end was cut by 4 bases, the J end by 3 bases, with 12 bases between. Germline CDR1 DFQATT, CDR2 SNEGSKA (reference sequence). The CDR3 bases are TGCAGTGCTATAGGGGAACATCACACCGGGGAGCTGTTTTTT. Its translation is CSAIGEHHTGELFF.

This clonotype was counted only a few times. The rearrangement joins TRBV7-3 to TRBJ1-5; D is ambiguous. Germline V gene lookup returns CDR1 SGHTA and CDR2 FQGTGA. V was clipped by 1 base and J by 9 bases, with 10 bases between them. The CDR3 sequence is 13 residues long. The DNA of the CDR3 is TGTGCCAGCAGCTTAAGGCCCGGGTCGCCCCAGCATTTT. Its protein is CASSLRPGSPQHF.

In this sample, this clonotype turned up many times. The rearrangement links TRBV2 to TRBJ1-1; 9 bases match TRBD1. Per germline, CDR1 SNHLY and CDR2 FYNNEI. This CDR3 region has 15 residues. The ends lost 3 bases at V and 8 bases at J; junction bases unmatched: 10. This CDR3 is CASSEYRGPAGEAFF. The CDR3, as DNA: TGTGCCAGCAGTGAGTACAGGGGGCCGGCCGGCGAAGCTTTCTTT.

The chain employs TRBV28 and TRBJ2-1; possibly TRBD1 or TRBD2 for D (5 bases each). Germline assignment: CDR1 MDHEN and CDR2 SYDVKM. The V gene lost 4 bases and the J gene lost 6 bases, with 10 bases spanning the gap. The CDR3 has 13 residues. CDR3 nucleotides: TGTGCCAGCAGTTACCGGGACCCCAATGAGCAGTTCTTC. Protein sequence: CASSYRDPNEQFF.

This clonotype occurred a few times. The chain has TRBV5-6 and TRBJ2-7; 7 bases line up with TRBD2. The CDR3 covers 14 residues. CDR1 SGHDT and CDR2 YYEEEE come from the germline V gene. V was clipped by 0 bases and J by 5 bases; unmatched bases: 5. CDR3 sequence reads: CASSLGGSRDEQYF. The CDR3 region has the DNA TGTGCCAGCAGCTTGGGCGGGAGTCGAGACGAGCAGTACTTC.

This clonotype was counted many times. The chain combines TRBV20-1 with TRBJ2-5, with D perhaps TRBD1 (5 bases). This CDR3 spans 12 amino acids. Between the trimmed V and J ends, which lost 5 bases and 5 bases, there was a span of 12 bases. Germline-derived CDR1 and CDR2 are DFQATT and SNEGSKA (reference sequence). The CDR3 sequence: CSAGRGLETQYF. The CDR3 DNA reads as TGCAGTGCTGGAAGGGGTTTGGAGACCCAGTACTTC.

Ten or more counts support this clonotype. V usage is TRBV28 and J usage is TRBJ1-5, with D unresolved. The germline V gene has CDR1 MDHEN and CDR2 SYDVKM. Trimming removed 5 bases at V and 0 bases at J, with 14 bases between. The CDR3 totals 16 residues. This CDR3 reads CASSPFGRYSNQPQHF. The DNA of the CDR3 is TGTGCCAGCAGTCCCTTCGGACGGTATAGCAATCAGCCCCAGCATTTT. Combining the CDR3 with reference TRBV28 and TRBJ1-5 gives the whole variable domain DVKVTQSSRYLVKRTGEKVFLECVQDMDHENMFWYRQDPGLGLRLIYFSYDVKMKEKGDIPEGYSVSREKKERFSLILESASTNQTSMYLCASSPFGRYSNQPQHFGDGTRLSIL.

In this sample, this clonotype turned up many times. The chain recombines TRBV2 with TRBJ1-1, with D maybe TRBD1 (6 bases). V lost 0 bases and J lost 5, with 16 bases in between. This CDR3 has 16 residues. Looked up from germline, CDR1 is SNHLY and CDR2 is FYNNEI. The CDR3 loop is CASSEASRGRGTEAFF. In DNA form, the CDR3 reads TGTGCCAGCAGTGAAGCTTCCCGGGGGCGTGGTACTGAAGCTTTCTTT.

The sample holds a few counts of this clonotype. The V and J genes are TRBV5-1 and TRBJ1-1, with 7 bases fitting TRBD1. The germline V gene has CDR1 SGHRS and CDR2 YFSETQ. This CDR3 has 13 residues. The junction had 4 bases not matched to a gene; V was cut back by 4 bases and J by 4 bases. The CDR3 is CASSGTALTEAFF. Here the CDR3 DNA reads TGCGCCAGCAGCGGGACAGCACTCACTGAAGCTTTCTTT.

This clonotype occurred a few times. The J gene is TRBJ1-1, the V gene TRBV6-5, with D unresolved. V lost 4 bases and J lost 5, with 20 bases in between. CDR1 and CDR2 from the germline V gene are MNHEY and SVGAGI. The CDR3 length is 16 residues. The CDR3 coding sequence is TGTGCCAGCAGTTTCGGGCCTAATAGGAGGTCAACTGAAGCTTTCTTT. This codes for CASSFGPNRRSTEAFF.

The V call is TRBV2, the J call TRBJ2-1; 7 bases map to TRBD2. Germline V gene sequence: CDR1 SNHLY, CDR2 FYNNEI. Losses at the gene ends were 7 bases for V and 3 bases for J; bases not matched to a gene: 12. The CDR3 consists of 16 residues. The CDR3 protein is CASKKGRENGYNEQFF. The CDR3, as DNA: TGTGCCAGCAAAAAAGGGCGGGAGAACGGCTACAATGAGCAGTTCTTC.

This clonotype was counted between two and nine times. A much larger clone differs from this one at a single base, so this may be a read error. The CDR3 loop is CASSERDKGYEQYF. The CDR3 coding sequence is TGTGCCAGCAGTGAAAGGGACAAAGGTTACGAGCAGTACTTC. The chain uses TRBV2 and TRBJ2-7; D possibly corresponds to TRBD1 (6 bases). The CDR3 has 14 amino acids. V lost 2 bases and J 4 bases, leaving 12 bases between the germline ends. CDR1 and CDR2 from the germline V gene are SNHLY and FYNNEI.

This clonotype has only a few counts. V gene TRBV6-5 combines with J gene TRBJ2-2; TRBD2 matches at 14 bases. This CDR3 has 18 amino acids. V was pared by 4 bases and J by 4 bases, with 8 bases of the junction left unmatched. Germline lookup yields CDR1 MNHEY and CDR2 SVGAGI. DNA of the CDR3: TGTGCCAGCAGTTCAGGGACTAGCGGGAGTTGGAGCACCGGGGAGCTGTTTTTT. Translating gives CASSSGTSGSWSTGELFF.

This clonotype was detected many times. The chain links TRBV13 to TRBJ2-7; weak D call: TRBD1 (5 bases). V lost 0 bases and J lost 0, with 9 bases in between. Germline assignment: CDR1 PRHDT and CDR2 FYEKMQ (reference sequence). This CDR3 has 15 amino acids. This CDR3 is CASSLGQGSSYEQYF. For the CDR3, the DNA is TGTGCCAGCAGCTTAGGCCAGGGCAGCTCCTACGAGCAGTACTTC. Full variable domain (remainder filled in from reference TRBV13 and TRBJ2-7): AAGVIQSPRHLIKEKRETATLKCYPIPRHDTVYWYQQGPGQDPQFLISFYEKMQSDKGSIPDRFSAQQFSDYHSELNMSSLELGDSALYFCASSLGQGSSYEQYFGPGTRLTVT.

V usage is TRBV12-3 or TRBV12-4 and J usage is TRBJ1-5, with a weak D call TRBD1 (6 bases). The V end lost 4 bases, the J end lost 4 bases, and 11 bases lay between the germline ends. The CDR3 has 14 residues. The CDR3 DNA follows: TGTGCCAGCAGTTCCGACAGGCAGAATCAGCCCCAGCATTTT. Translation: CASSSDRQNQPQHF.

As to this clonotype: A much larger clone is a single base away; this may be a read error. This CDR3 fails to terminate in the conserved phenylalanine or tryptophan, so it likely reflects a read error. The CDR3 loop is CASSYLGRMNTEAFL. In DNA form, the CDR3 reads TGTGCCAGCAGTTACCTTGGACGGATGAACACTGAAGCTTTCCTT. The chain is built from TRBV6-2 or TRBV6-3 and TRBJ1-1, with D uncertain. This CDR3 is 15 amino acids long. The V end lost 2 bases, the J end lost 0 bases, and 10 bases lay between the germline ends. Germline-derived CDR1 and CDR2 are MNHEY and SVGEGT.

This clonotype has a count of ten or more. The chain combines TRBV28 with TRBJ2-5, with TRBD1 matching over 9 bases. The CDR3 is 15 amino acids. V was clipped by 5 bases and J by 4 bases; unmatched bases: 8. Looked up from germline, CDR1 is MDHEN and CDR2 is SYDVKM. The CDR3 sequence is CASSTDRGGGETQYF. The CDR3 DNA reads as TGTGCCAGCAGTACGGACAGGGGCGGTGGAGAGACCCAGTACTTC.

As DNA, the CDR3 is TGCGCCAGCAGCCAAGGGTTTGGGGACAGGGCCTACGAGCAGTACTTC. Protein product: CASSQGFGDRAYEQYF. This rearrangement joins TRBV4-1 to TRBJ2-7, with 9 bases aligning to TRBD1. Trimming cost V 1 base and J 2 bases; bases outside gene matches: 6. The CDR3 spans 16 residues. Germline CDR1 MGHRA, CDR2 YSYEKL.

This clonotype was observed at least ten times. This sequence joins TRBV15 and TRBJ1-5; a possible D gene is TRBD1 (6 bases). V lost 0 bases and J 5 bases, leaving 17 bases between the germline ends. The CDR3 loop spans 17 amino acids. Germline V CDR1 and CDR2: LNHNV, YYDKDF (reference sequence). CDR3 sequence: CATSRDQGYALDQPQHF. CDR3 bases: TGTGCCACCAGCAGAGACCAGGGGTACGCCTTAGATCAGCCCCAGCATTTT.

This clonotype was detected a few times. V gene TRBV11-3 combines with J gene TRBJ2-1, with TRBD2 matching over 7 bases. CDR3 size: 15 residues. The junction had 3 bases not matched to a gene; V was cut back by 0 bases and J by 4 bases. Germline lookup yields CDR1 SGHNT and CDR2 YENEEA. CDR3 sequence (DNA): TGTGCCAGCAGCTTAGAGGGAGGGCCGTACAATGAGCAGTTCTTC. Its translation: CASSLEGGPYNEQFF.

This clonotype was recorded many times. DNA of the CDR3: TGTGCCAGCAGGGGTAGACAGGGGAGCGAGCAGTACTTC. It codes for CASRGRQGSEQYF. The rearrangement links TRBV2 to TRBJ2-7; TRBD1 aligns across 8 bases. The CDR3 length is 13 residues. Unmatched junction bases numbered 7, after V lost 6 bases and J lost 6 bases. Germline values: CDR1 SNHLY, CDR2 FYNNEI.

The genes are TRBV29-1 and TRBJ1-1; D possibly corresponds to TRBD1 (5 bases). Per germline, CDR1 SQVTM and CDR2 ANQGSEA. The V gene lost 7 bases and the J gene lost 0 bases, with 18 bases spanning the gap. The CDR3 spans 15 residues. The CDR3 is CSARGEFGMNTEAFF. CDR3 nucleotides: TGCAGCGCTCGAGGGGAGTTTGGAATGAACACTGAAGCTTTCTTT. The whole variable domain, remainder taken from reference TRBV29-1 and TRBJ1-1, is SAVISQKPSRDICQRGTSLTIQCQVDSQVTMMFWYRQQPGQSLTLIATANQGSEATYESGFVIDKFPISRPNLTFSTLTVSNMSPEDSSIYLCSARGEFGMNTEAFFGQGTRLTVV.